This T cell receptor beta chain is from a study of T cells in localized non-small cell lung cancer. Study results and caveats: Without multi-region sequencing, intratumor heterogeneity could not be excluded. It was uninvolved adjacent lung that showed the highest T cell clonality, exceeding tumor. The study detected a median roughly 61 of the top 100 tumor clones in adjacent lung. Those with higher blood T cell density had longer overall survival.

About this clone: Its antigen is as yet unknown.

Germline V gene sequence: CDR1 MNHEY, CDR2 SMNVEV (reference sequence). The CDR3 is 17 residues long. V lost 4 bases to trimming and J lost 5 bases, with 21 bases between them. The assay was immunoSEQ multiplex PCR, and TCRdb's table has in-frame clones only and misses some. The sample consists of fewer than 25,000 clones, more than 90% of them appearing once. The chain is built from TRBV27 and TRBJ1-5; D gene ambiguous. The sequences come from peripheral blood, collected before any cancer treatment. This clonotype originated in a man aged 40-75 years with stage III squamous cell lung carcinoma. In nucleotides, the CDR3 is TGTGCCAGCAGTTCGATTGGGTGGGAGGTCGGGGATCAGCCCCAGCATTTT. Protein: CASSSIGWEVGDQPQHF.